Presented here are 14 T cell receptor beta chains from one specimen sequenced in a study of blood T cell repertoires in COVID-19. Measured with immunoSEQ multiplex PCR; TCRdb has only the in-frame clones, and not every one. This repertoire shows 36,000 or so clones, roughly nine tenths found once; its top ten account for more than 4%. The sequencing sample was made of peripheral blood. These receptors all come from a human donor in a cohort sampled during active COVID-19.

This chain connects TRBV9 to TRBJ2-3; 10 bases align to TRBD2. The CDR3 covers 16 residues. The ends lost 0 bases at V and 7 bases at J; junction bases unmatched: 8. Germline lookup yields CDR1 SGDLS and CDR2 YYNGEE. CDR3 loop: CASSVEGTSVLNTQYF. The CDR3 DNA follows: TGTGCCAGCAGCGTAGAAGGGACTAGCGTTTTAAATACGCAGTATTTT.

The chain recombines TRBV28 with TRBJ2-2; D is possibly TRBD1 (5 bases). From germline, CDR1 is MDHEN and CDR2 SYDVKM. V lost 8 bases, J lost 4 bases, and 11 bases lay in between. The CDR3 has 13 amino acids. The DNA of the CDR3 is TGTGCCAGCTCGCAGGGTCCCACCGGGGAGCTGTTTTTT. Protein sequence: CASSQGPTGELFF.

This rearrangement joins TRBV7-9 to TRBJ2-1; D remains unclear. The V gene lost 5 bases and the J gene lost 12 bases, with 17 bases spanning the gap. This CDR3 contains 13 residues. The V gene's germline CDR1 is SEHNR and CDR2 FQNEAQ (reference sequence). CDR3 amino acids: CASSEAVLIGQFF. The CDR3 bases are TGTGCCAGCAGCGAAGCTGTCCTTATTGGGCAGTTCTTC.

The chain couples TRBV2 to TRBJ2-3, with 7 nucleotides matching TRBD2. The CDR3 is 11 residues long. CDR1 is SNHLY and CDR2 is FYNNEI in the germline V gene. J lost 6 bases, V lost 8 bases, and 2 bases had no gene match. Here the CDR3 DNA reads TGTGCCAGCTCCGGGGGGGATACGCAGTATTTT. This sequence encodes CASSGGDTQYF.

The rearrangement uses TRBV11-2 and TRBJ2-7, with 8 bases identical to TRBD2. This CDR3 is 15 amino acids long. Germline values: CDR1 SGHAT, CDR2 FQNNGV. V dropped 4 bases and J dropped 7; count of bases not matched to a gene: 12. As DNA, the CDR3 is TGTGCCAGCAGCTCCTATGGGGCGGGAGGAAGGGAGCAGTACTTC. It specifies CASSSYGAGGREQYF. Supplemented by reference TRBV11-2 and TRBJ2-7, the full variable domain reads EAGVAQSPRYKIIEKRQSVAFWCNPISGHATLYWYQQILGQGPKLLIQFQNNGVVDDSQLPKDRFSAERLKGVDSTLKIQPAKLEDSAVYLCASSSYGAGGREQYFGPGTRLTVT.

The chain uses TRBV5-4 and TRBJ2-5, with a weak D call TRBD2 (6 bases). CDR1 and CDR2 (germline): SGHNT, YYREEE (reference sequence). The CDR3 contains 14 residues. Trimming took 3 bases from V and 0 from J, leaving 9 bases between them. CDR3 region: CASSSGLNQETQYF. The CDR3 coding sequence is TGTGCCAGCAGCTCGGGACTCAACCAAGAGACCCAGTACTTC.

The rearrangement links TRBV5-1 to TRBJ2-7, with 11 bases aligning to TRBD2. Germline CDR1 is SGHRS and CDR2 is YFSETQ. V lost 0 bases to trimming and J lost 1 base; unmatched junction nucleotides: 0. CDR3 length: 15 amino acids. CDR3: CASSLGTSGSYEQYF. CDR3 in DNA: TGCGCCAGCAGCTTGGGGACTAGCGGGTCCTACGAGCAGTACTTC. The complete variable domain, with remaining parts taken from reference TRBV5-1 and TRBJ2-7, reads KAGVTQTPRYLIKTRGQQVTLSCSPISGHRSVSWYQQTPGQGLQFLFEYFSETQRNKGNFPGRFSGRQFSNSRSEMNVSTLELGDSALYLCASSLGTSGSYEQYFGPGTRLTVT.

This chain links TRBV9 with TRBJ2-3; the D is unclear. The CDR3 totals 14 residues. Germline loops: CDR1 SGDLS, CDR2 YYNGEE. V dropped 2 bases and J dropped 4 bases, with 11 bases sitting between them. The CDR3 DNA follows: TGTGCCAGCAGCGTCAACTTTTCCCCAGATACGCAGTATTTT. This sequence encodes CASSVNFSPDTQYF.

The chain joins TRBV11-2 to TRBJ2-3; 7 positions match TRBD1. The ends lost 5 bases at V and 0 bases at J; junction bases unmatched: 5. Germline CDR1 is SGHAT and CDR2 is FQNNGV. The CDR3 extends over 15 amino acids. CDR3 amino acids: CASSPDRVSTDTQYF. The CDR3 bases are TGTGCCAGCAGCCCTGACAGGGTCAGCACAGATACGCAGTATTTT.

The chain carries TRBV7-3 and TRBJ1-2, with a weak D call TRBD1 (5 bases). The germline CDR1 and CDR2 sequences are SGHTA and FQGTGA. V lost 3 bases and J 2 bases, leaving 10 bases between the germline ends. The CDR3 spans 14 residues. The CDR3 protein is CASSLSGGNYGYTF. In nucleotides, the CDR3 is TGTGCCAGCAGCTTGTCGGGGGGAAACTATGGCTACACCTTC.

This clone was seen only once. The CDR3 here is CAISLNTGGLRGYTF. The CDR3 DNA follows: TGTGCCATCAGCTTAAACACAGGGGGCCTGAGGGGCTACACCTTC. The chain uses TRBV10-3 and TRBJ1-2, with TRBD1 matching 9 bases. From germline, CDR1 is ENHRY and CDR2 SYGVKD. The CDR3 totals 15 residues. V lost 6 bases, J lost 8 bases, and 13 bases stayed unmatched.

The chain employs TRBV6-1 and TRBJ2-7; TRBD1 agrees at 8 bases. The germline gives CDR1 MNHNS, CDR2 SASEGT. J lost 4 bases, V lost 0 bases, and 2 bases had no gene match. This CDR3 is built from 14 residues. The CDR3 bases are TGTGCCAGCAGTGAAGCGCACAGGGGGTACGAGCAGTACTTC. It codes for CASSEAHRGYEQYF.

The chain employs TRBV3-1 (or the pseudogene TRBV3-2) and TRBJ1-2, with D possibly matching TRBD1 (6 bases). Trimming removed 3 bases from V and 2 bases from J, with 16 bases in between. The germline CDR1 and CDR2 sequences are LGHDT and YNNKEL (reference sequence). The CDR3 length is 16 residues. The CDR3: CASSQEQGSGNYGYTF. The CDR3 bases are TGTGCCAGCAGCCAGGAACAGGGTAGTGGCAACTATGGCTACACCTTC.

V is TRBV18 and J is TRBJ2-1; 8 positions match TRBD2. Trimming at V came to 8 bases and at J to 7 bases, leaving 10 bases not matched to a gene. The CDR3 runs 14 residues. Per the germline V gene, CDR1 is KGHSH and CDR2 is LQKENI. The CDR3 nucleotides are TGTGCCAGCCGCCCCCAAGCTAGCGGGAATGAGCAGTTCTTC. This encodes CASRPQASGNEQFF.